This T cell receptor (beta chain) was sequenced for a study of blood T cells in healthy people across ages. The CDR3 has 14 residues. V dropped 4 bases and J dropped 6; count of bases not matched to a gene: 8. Germline V gives CDR1 SGHTA, CDR2 FQGNSA. The second PCR ran roughly 6 to 11 cycles with a sample-barcoded 5' primer and J-beta primers. The authors tagged each cDNA molecule using a template-switch adaptor with 12 random nucleotides. TCRdb reprocessed the 5' RACE reads via MiXCR and lists one record per CDR3 protein. Found here are 1.5 million to 2 million distinct CDR3 sequences, about 39% of them singletons; the top ten hold about 21%. Peripheral blood samples of roughly 9.9 milliliters were drawn from each donor.

This clonotype was sampled from a human donor in good health. Sequencing input: blood. The chain couples TRBV7-2 to TRBJ1-1; 7 bases fit TRBD1. DNA for the CDR3: TGTGCCAGCAGCTCGACAGGGTTAGGCGCTGAAGCTTTCTTT. Protein product: CASSSTGLGAEAFF.